A selection of T cell receptor beta chains follows, all from one sample in a study of blood T cell repertoires in COVID-19. Libraries were prepared by immunoSEQ multiplex PCR; TCRdb keeps only in-frame clonotypes and omits some of them. Counted here are 200,000 to 250,000 clones, 80% to 85% occurring once; the ten biggest clones make up around 8%. The specimen was peripheral blood. The receptors shown here come from an elderly woman with COVID-19, enrolled during active disease. Each CDR3 is given with its conserved first and last residue. Fields, in order: clone size, D gene, J gene, V gene, CDR3 DNA, CDR3 protein. D genes are given only for firm matches. Only part of the rows carry a size: once, few, many, or a class if the clone is expanded.

>NA|NA|TRBJ2-5|TRBV9
TGTGCCAGCAGCCTCGGACAGCTACAAGAGACCCAGTACTTC
CASSLGQLQETQYF
>NA|TRBD1|TRBJ1-3|TRBV6-1
TGTGCCAGCAGTGAACAAGGGACAGGGGGGATCGGATCTGGAAACACCATATATTTT
CASSEQGTGGIGSGNTIYF
>once|TRBD1|TRBJ1-1|TRBV28
TGTGCCAGCAGGGGGACAGGTACCGGGAACACTGAAGCTTTCTTT
CASRGTGTGNTEAFF
>NA|TRBD2|TRBJ2-1|TRBV9
TGTGCCAGCAGCGTAAGCGGGGGACACAATGAGCAGTTCTTC
CASSVSGGHNEQFF
>NA|TRBD2|TRBJ2-3|TRBV3-1/TRBV3-2
TGTGCCAGCAGCCAAGAAAGGCTAGCGGGGCGCACGCAGTATTTT
CASSQERLAGRTQYF
>NA|TRBD1|TRBJ2-1|TRBV7-2
TGTGCCAGCAGCCCCCGGACAGGGTTGCAGAATGAGCAGTTCTTC
CASSPRTGLQNEQFF
>NA|NA|TRBJ1-1|TRBV2
TGTGCCAGCCTGGGGGGTATTGGCACTGAAGCTTTCTTT
CASLGGIGTEAFF
>NA|NA|TRBJ1-1|TRBV3-1/TRBV3-2
TGTGCCAGCAGCCAAGGCAGGGCTGAAGCTTTCTTT
CASSQGRAEAFF
>NA|NA|TRBJ2-3|TRBV5-1
TGCGCCAGCAGCTTCGGAGGCACAGATACGCAGTATTTT
CASSFGGTDTQYF
>NA|NA|TRBJ1-1|TRBV11-2
TGTGCCAGCAGTCCCCCCGGTGGGGGGGCGAAAACTGAAGCTTTCTTT
CASSPPGGGAKTEAFF
>few|NA|TRBJ1-1|TRBV5-1
TGCGCCAGCAGATTCAGGGTCGGTAACACTGAAGCTTTCTTT
CASRFRVGNTEAFF
>NA|NA|TRBJ1-2|TRBV12-3/TRBV12-4
TGTGCCAGCAGTCCGGACAGAGACTATGGCTACACCTTC
CASSPDRDYGYTF
>NA|TRBD2|TRBJ2-7|TRBV9
TGTGCCAGCAGCGTAGGGCCGGGACTAGGAGCCGACGAGCAGTACTTC
CASSVGPGLGADEQYF
>NA|NA|TRBJ1-5|TRBV7-9
TGTGCCAGCTCCGGAGCCAATCAGCCCCAGCATTTT
CASSGANQPQHF